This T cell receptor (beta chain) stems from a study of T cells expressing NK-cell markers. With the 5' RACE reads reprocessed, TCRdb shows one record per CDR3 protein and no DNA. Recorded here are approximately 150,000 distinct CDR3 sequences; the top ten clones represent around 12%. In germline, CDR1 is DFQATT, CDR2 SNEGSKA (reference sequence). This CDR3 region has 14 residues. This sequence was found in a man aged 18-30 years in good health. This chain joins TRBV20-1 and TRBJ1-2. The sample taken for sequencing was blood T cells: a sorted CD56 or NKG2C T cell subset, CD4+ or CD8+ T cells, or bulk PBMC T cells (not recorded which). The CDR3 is CSARDAFRDYGYTF.